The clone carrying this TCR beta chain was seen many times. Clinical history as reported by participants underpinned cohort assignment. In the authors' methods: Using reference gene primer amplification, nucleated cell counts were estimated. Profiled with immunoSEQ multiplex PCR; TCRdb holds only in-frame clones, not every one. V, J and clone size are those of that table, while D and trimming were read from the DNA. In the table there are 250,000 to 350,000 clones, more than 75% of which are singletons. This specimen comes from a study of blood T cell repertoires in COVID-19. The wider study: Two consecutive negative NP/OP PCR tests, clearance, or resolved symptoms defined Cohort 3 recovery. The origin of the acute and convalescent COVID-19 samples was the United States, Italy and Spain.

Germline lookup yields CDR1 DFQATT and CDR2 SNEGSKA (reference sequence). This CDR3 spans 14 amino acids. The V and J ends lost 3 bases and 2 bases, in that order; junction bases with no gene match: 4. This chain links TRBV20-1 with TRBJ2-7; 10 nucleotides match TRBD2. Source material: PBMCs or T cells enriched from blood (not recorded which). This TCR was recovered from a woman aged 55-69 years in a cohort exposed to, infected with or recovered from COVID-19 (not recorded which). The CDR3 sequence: CSASASGGTYEQYF. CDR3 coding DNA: TGCAGTGCTAGTGCTAGCGGGGGTACCTACGAGCAGTACTTC.